This is a list of T cell receptor beta chains from one sample in a study of preoperative IRX-2 immunotherapy in early breast cancer. Using immunoSEQ multiplex PCR, the repertoire was profiled, and TCRdb retains in-frame clones only, with some absent. Of under 4,000 clones listed, around four fifths are singletons. The specimen was tumor tissue, collected after IRX-2 immunotherapy. Receptors originate from a human donor with breast cancer. Both conserved end residues are part of each CDR3. D genes are given only for firm matches.

d_call | j_call | v_call | cdr3_aa
. | TRBJ2-7 | TRBV19 | CATGSPRTGTGGDEQYF
. | TRBJ1-5 | TRBV6-8 | CASSYVDINQPQHF
. | TRBJ2-1 | TRBV7-7 | CASSFPPREDTNNEQFF
. | TRBJ2-3 | TRBV11-3 | CASSFSGSLSTDTQYF
. | TRBJ1-1 | TRBV11-3 | CASSPFKDGMNTEAFF
. | TRBJ2-5 | TRBV11-3 | CASSLTTSLETQYF
TRBD2 | TRBJ2-7 | TRBV5-1 | CASSWSGTSGVYEQYF
. | TRBJ2-2 | TRBV29-1 | CSVGGVTGTNPGELFF
TRBD2 | TRBJ2-7 | TRBV5-1 | CASSLTSGNSYEQYF
. | TRBJ2-7 | TRBV11-3 | CASSSIPAPMGEQYF
. | TRBJ2-6 | TRBV6-8 | CASSPGESGANVLTF
TRBD2 | TRBJ2-3 | TRBV29-1 | CSVGWTSGLDTQYF
TRBD1 | TRBJ1-1 | TRBV11-3 | CASSWRGDRAIMNTEAFF
TRBD2 | TRBJ2-3 | TRBV6-8 | CASVAGGSTDTQYF
. | TRBJ2-7 | TRBV23-1 | CASSLRTGAGYEQYF
. | TRBJ1-2 | TRBV5-1 | CASSIGTGRGYGYTF
TRBD1 | TRBJ2-3 | TRBV18 | CASSPKGAETQYF
TRBD2 | TRBJ2-7 | TRBV6-8 | CASSRSGGRGGEQYF
TRBD1 | TRBJ2-7 | TRBV30 | CAWSPPGTGATYEQYF
. | TRBJ1-3 | TRBV16 | CASSQTRSSGNTIYF
. | TRBJ2-1 | TRBV12-5 | CASGLTGPRYNEQFF
. | TRBJ1-1 | TRBV6-8 | CASSYHGLMNTEAFF
. | TRBJ2-7 | TRBV6-8 | CASKQDGEGEQYF
. | TRBJ1-2 | TRBV6-8 | CASSKEAASETF
TRBD1 | TRBJ1-2 | TRBV28 | CASSSSGGDANYGYTF
. | TRBJ2-7 | TRBV19 | CASSKGRTYEQYF
TRBD2 | TRBJ2-5 | TRBV11-3 | CASSRSGLLETQYF
. | TRBJ1-1 | TRBV15 | CATSRDSPGFGIEAFF
. | TRBJ2-2 | TRBV19 | CASSGQSFANTGELFF
. | TRBJ1-3 | TRBV7-1 | CASSPTGTGNTIYF
. | TRBJ2-7 | TRBV11-3 | CASSLNSAEAYEQYF
. | TRBJ2-1 | TRBV6-8 | CASSYTTSGSYSYNEQFF
. | TRBJ1-1 | TRBV6-8 | CASFVLASVGEAFF
. | TRBJ2-2 | TRBV7-1 | CASSRGTTGELFF
. | TRBJ2-5 | TRBV6-8 | CAIRQGGGEETQYF
TRBD1 | TRBJ1-5 | TRBV15 | CATSSGTGGRPQHF
. | TRBJ1-3 | TRBV30 | CAWSVFIVAGSGNTIYF
TRBD1 | TRBJ2-5 | TRBV28 | CASTRDRDAETQYF
TRBD1 | TRBJ1-2 | TRBV11-3 | CASSINRGQDGYTF
. | TRBJ1-2 | TRBV11-3 | CASSLMAGTQQGGGYTF
. | TRBJ2-2 | TRBV28 | CASGKEGTGELFF
. | TRBJ1-1 | TRBV19 | CASSTGGTKKDFF
TRBD1 | TRBJ1-5 | TRBV6-8 | CASSEDRGRYQPQHF
. | TRBJ2-4 | TRBV19 | CASSIYKGQNIQYF
TRBD2 | TRBJ2-7 | TRBV11-3 | CASSQRTSGSGEQYF
TRBD1 | TRBJ1-1 | TRBV11-3 | CASSPQGAITEAFF
TRBD1 | TRBJ1-2 | TRBV19 | CASSMIQGAVGYGYTF
TRBD2 | TRBJ2-1 | TRBV9 | CASSGSSGGYNEQFF
. | TRBJ2-2 | TRBV6-8 | CASSYSWTSMSGELFF